This T cell receptor (beta chain) was retrieved from a study of beta chain features in type 1 diabetes. Overall study findings and caveats: People with Type 1 diabetes carried modestly yet significantly shorter TCRB CDR3s in all four CD4+ subsets.

The ends were cut back, 0 bases at V and 6 bases at J, with 12 bases in the middle. The CDR3 covers 15 residues. The germline V gene has CDR1 LGHNA and CDR2 YSLEER. In regard to this clone: The antigen is undetermined.

All of the isolated RNA was reverse transcribed, so expressed TCRB transcripts were sequenced. Sequencing used immunoSEQ multiplex PCR; TCRdb keeps in-frame clones, though not all of them. The sample lists a few hundred thousand clones, approximately 13% occurring once. This receptor was taken from a woman under 30 with type 1 diabetes. This sequence joins TRBV4-3 and TRBJ2-1; D remains unclear. The sample was naive CD4+ T cells from blood. The CDR3: CASSQDSAGGNEQFF. CDR3 in DNA: TGCGCCAGCAGCCAAGATTCTGCAGGTGGCAATGAGCAGTTCTTC.